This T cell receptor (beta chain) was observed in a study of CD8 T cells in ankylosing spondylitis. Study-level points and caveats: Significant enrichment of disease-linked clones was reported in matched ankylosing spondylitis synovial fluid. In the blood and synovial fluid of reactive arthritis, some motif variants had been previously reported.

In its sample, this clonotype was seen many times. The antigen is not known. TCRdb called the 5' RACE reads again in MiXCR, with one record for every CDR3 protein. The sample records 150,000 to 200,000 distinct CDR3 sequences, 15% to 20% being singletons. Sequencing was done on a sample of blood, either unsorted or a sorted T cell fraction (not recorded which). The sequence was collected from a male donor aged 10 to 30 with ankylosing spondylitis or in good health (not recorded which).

This CDR3 reads CASSVQATYEQYV. The DNA for the CDR3 is TGTGCCAGCAGTGTTCAGGCTACCTACGAGCAGTACGTC. The chain is built from TRBV2 and TRBJ2-7, with D unresolved. V lost 4 bases, J lost 2 bases, and 9 bases lay in between. The germline gives CDR1 SNHLY, CDR2 FYNNEI. CDR3 length: 13 amino acids.